This TCR beta chain appears in the sequencing data of a study of technical replicates of blood from several donors. The table came from immunoSEQ multiplex PCR; TCRdb's copy has only in-frame clones and leaves some out. The repertoire has tens of thousands of clones, 95% to 97% of them found once; the top ten carry around 0.2%. Germline values: CDR1 MGHDK, CDR2 SYGVNS. This CDR3 region has 13 residues. V was trimmed by 4 bases and J by 1 base, leaving 7 bases between them. The sequence was collected from a human donor in good health. Specimen: T cells isolated from PBMCs. The rearrangement joins TRBV25-1 to TRBJ1-1; no reliable D call. The CDR3 nucleotides are TGTGCCAGCAGTGGCGGAACGAACACTGAAGCTTTCTTT. Protein product: CASSGGTNTEAFF. Together with reference TRBV25-1 and TRBJ1-1, the CDR3 gives the full variable domain: EADIYQTPRYLVIGTGKKITLECSQTMGHDKMYWYQQDPGMELHLIHYSYGVNSTEKGDLSSESTVSRIRTEHFPLTLESARPSHTSQYLCASSGGTNTEAFFGQGTRLTVV.